Listed below are T cell receptor beta chains from one sample, sequenced in a study of prognosis after radiotherapy for stage I lung cancer. TCRdb fed the multiplex PCR reads into MiXCR, producing one record per CDR3 protein. The sample lists some 60,000 distinct CDR3 sequences, approximately 26% seen once, with about 7.5% in the top ten. Sample: PBMCs, taken before or after stereotactic body radiation therapy (not recorded which). These TCRs come from a donor over 45 with non-small cell lung cancer. Each CDR3 is given without its conserved first and last residue. Fields, in order: V gene, J gene, D gene, CDR3 protein. D genes are given only for firm matches.

>TRBV30|TRBJ2-3|NA
AWSVPAGVSTDTQY
>TRBV7-2|TRBJ1-2|NA
ASSLVGERSGYT
>TRBV5-8|TRBJ2-3|TRBD2
ASSTGLAGAGTDTQY
>TRBV5-1|TRBJ2-7|TRBD1
ASRSRQGSYEQY
>TRBV5-6|TRBJ1-2|NA
ASSFQRPGGNYGYT
>TRBV14|TRBJ1-2|NA
ASSPVGQHYGYT
>TRBV6-1|TRBJ2-7|NA
ASSPGTIGGHNSYEQY
>TRBV18|TRBJ2-1|TRBD2
ASSPPGTSTYNEQF